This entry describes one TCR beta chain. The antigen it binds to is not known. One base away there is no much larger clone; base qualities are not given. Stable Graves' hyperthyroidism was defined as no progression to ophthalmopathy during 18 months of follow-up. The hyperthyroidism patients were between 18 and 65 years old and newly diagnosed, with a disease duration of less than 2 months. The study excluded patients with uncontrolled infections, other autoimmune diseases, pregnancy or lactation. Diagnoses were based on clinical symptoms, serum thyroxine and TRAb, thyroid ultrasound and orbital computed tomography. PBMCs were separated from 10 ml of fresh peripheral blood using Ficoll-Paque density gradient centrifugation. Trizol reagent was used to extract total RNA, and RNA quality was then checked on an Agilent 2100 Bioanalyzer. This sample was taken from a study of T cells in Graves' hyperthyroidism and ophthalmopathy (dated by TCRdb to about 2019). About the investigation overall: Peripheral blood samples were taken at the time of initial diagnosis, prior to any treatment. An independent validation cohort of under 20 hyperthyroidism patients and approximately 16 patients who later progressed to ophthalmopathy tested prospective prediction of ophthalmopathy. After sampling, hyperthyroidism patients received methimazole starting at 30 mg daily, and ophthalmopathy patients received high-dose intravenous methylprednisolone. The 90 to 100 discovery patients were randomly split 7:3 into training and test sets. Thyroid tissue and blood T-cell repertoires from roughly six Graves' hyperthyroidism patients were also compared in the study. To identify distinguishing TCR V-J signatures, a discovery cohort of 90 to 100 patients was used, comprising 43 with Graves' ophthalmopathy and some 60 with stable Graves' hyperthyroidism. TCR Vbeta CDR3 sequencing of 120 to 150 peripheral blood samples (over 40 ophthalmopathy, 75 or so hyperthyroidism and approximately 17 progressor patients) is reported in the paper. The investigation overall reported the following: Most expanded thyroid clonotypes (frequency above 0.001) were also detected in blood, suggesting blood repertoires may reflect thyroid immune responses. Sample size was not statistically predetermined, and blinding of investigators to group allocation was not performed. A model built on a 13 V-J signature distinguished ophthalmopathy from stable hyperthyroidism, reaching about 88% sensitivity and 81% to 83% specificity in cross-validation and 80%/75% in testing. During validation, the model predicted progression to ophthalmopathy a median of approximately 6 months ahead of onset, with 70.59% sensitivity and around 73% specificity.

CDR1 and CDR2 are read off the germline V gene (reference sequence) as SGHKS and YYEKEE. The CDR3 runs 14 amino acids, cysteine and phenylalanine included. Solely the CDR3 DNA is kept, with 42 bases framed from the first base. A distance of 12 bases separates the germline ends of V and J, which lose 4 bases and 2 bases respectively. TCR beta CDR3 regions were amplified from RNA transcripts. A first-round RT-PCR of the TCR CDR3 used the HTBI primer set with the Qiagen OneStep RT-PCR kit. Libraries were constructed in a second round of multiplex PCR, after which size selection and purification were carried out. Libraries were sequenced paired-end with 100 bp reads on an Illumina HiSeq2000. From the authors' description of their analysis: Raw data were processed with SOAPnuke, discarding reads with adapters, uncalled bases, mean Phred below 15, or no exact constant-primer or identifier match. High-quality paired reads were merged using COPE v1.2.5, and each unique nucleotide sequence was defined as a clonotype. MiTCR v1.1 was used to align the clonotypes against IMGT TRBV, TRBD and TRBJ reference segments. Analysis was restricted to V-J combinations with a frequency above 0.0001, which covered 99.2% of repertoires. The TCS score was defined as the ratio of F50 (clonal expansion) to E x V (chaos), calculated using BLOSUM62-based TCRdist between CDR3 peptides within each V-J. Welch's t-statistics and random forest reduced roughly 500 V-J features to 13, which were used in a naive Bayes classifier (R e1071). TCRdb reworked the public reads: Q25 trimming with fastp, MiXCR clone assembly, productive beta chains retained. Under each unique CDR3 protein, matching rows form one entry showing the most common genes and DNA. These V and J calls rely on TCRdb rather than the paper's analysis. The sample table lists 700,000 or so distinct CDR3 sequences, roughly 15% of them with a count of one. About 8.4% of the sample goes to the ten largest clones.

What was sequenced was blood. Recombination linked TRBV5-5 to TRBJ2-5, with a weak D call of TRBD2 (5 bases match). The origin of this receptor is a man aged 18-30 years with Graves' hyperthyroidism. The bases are TGTGCCAGCAGCATGAGGACTTTTCAAGAGACCCAGTACTTC. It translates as CASSMRTFQETQYF.